Described below is a single T cell receptor (beta chain) sequence and its context. The data stem from a study of T cell changes during pregnancy in multiple sclerosis. Clones were sequenced by immunoSEQ multiplex PCR, and TCRdb holds only the in-frame ones, with some missing. The sample includes 90,000 to 100,000 clones, just over 90% seen only once; the top ten take more than 2%. Losses at the gene ends were 2 bases for V and 7 bases for J; bases not matched to a gene: 20. CDR1 SGHKS and CDR2 YYEKEE come from the germline V gene (reference sequence). The CDR3 runs 19 residues. V gene TRBV5-5 combines with J gene TRBJ1-1, with TRBD1 matching 10 bases. This receptor was identified in a female donor in good health, enrolled as a control in a pregnancy study. Material: peripheral blood, obtained after pregnancy. The CDR3 DNA reads as TGTGCCAGCAGCTTAAATGACAGGGGGCACATCTCCCTTTTTCGTGAAGCTTTCTTT. Amino acid sequence: CASSLNDRGHISLFREAFF.